These T cell receptor beta chains were read from a single sample in a study of CD8+CD57+ T cells in acquired aplastic anemia. TCRdb used MiXCR to reprocess the reads, holding one entry per CDR3 protein. The sample carries around 400,000 distinct CDR3 sequences, around 68% recorded once. Sequencing was carried out using sorted CD4+, CD8+, or CD8+CD57+ T cells (not recorded which) from PBMCs. The receptors derive from a human donor in good health, serving as a control. Both conserved end residues are part of each CDR3. A D gene is named only where the DNA matches it firmly. Rows give clone size only sometimes, using once, few, many, or a class for an expanded clone.

abundance,v_gene,j_gene,d_gene,CDR3aa,CDR3nt
many,TRBV12-3/TRBV12-4,TRBJ1-1,-,CASSSEGGNTEAFF,TGTGCCAGCAGTTCAGAGGGAGGGAACACTGAAGCTTTCTTT
-,TRBV12-5,TRBJ2-5,-,CASGLTETQYF,TGTGCTAGTGGTCTTACGGAGACCCAGTACTTC
-,TRBV9,TRBJ1-2,TRBD1,CASSLGTAGAEGYTF,TGTGCCAGCAGCTTGGGGACAGCAGGAGCAGAAGGTTACACCTTC
-,TRBV9,TRBJ1-4,-,CASSSHGELNLFF,TGTGCCAGCAGCTCCCACGGGGAACTGAACCTCTTTTTT
-,TRBV9,TRBJ1-2,TRBD1,CASSVEGQGAMGYTF,TGTGCCAGCAGCGTAGAGGGACAGGGGGCGATGGGCTACACCTTC
-,TRBV15,TRBJ1-6,-,CATSKNGRIYNSPLHF,TGTGCCACCAGCAAAAACGGACGGATCTATAATTCACCCCTCCACTTT
-,TRBV19,TRBJ1-5,-,CASSKQSSNQPQHF,TGTGCCAGTAGTAAACAAAGCAGCAATCAGCCCCAGCATTTT
-,TRBV7-3,TRBJ1-6,-,CASSLRGFGAPLYF,TGTGCCAGCAGCCTTCGTGGTTTCGGGGCACCCCTGTACTTT
-,TRBV2,TRBJ2-3,-,CARRGLPGGTDTQYF,TGTGCCAGGAGGGGGTTGCCGGGTGGCACAGATACGCAGTATTTT
-,TRBV5-4,TRBJ1-1,-,CASSFTRGRNTEAFF,TGTGCCAGCAGCTTCACAAGAGGGCGGAACACTGAAGCTTTCTTT
many,TRBV19,TRBJ2-7,-,CASSISLLSSYEQYF,TGTGCCAGTAGTATCTCCCTACTTAGCTCCTACGAGCAGTACTTC
many,TRBV5-8,TRBJ1-2,-,CASRPGSSDGYTF,TGTGCCAGCAGGCCAGGGAGTTCTGATGGCTACACCTTC
-,TRBV20-1,TRBJ1-1,-,CSATPGGNSPFF,TGCAGTGCCACCCCGGGGGGAAATTCACCTTTCTTT
-,TRBV10-1,TRBJ2-2,-,CAISESTGFNTGDLFF,TGTGCCATCAGTGAGTCGACGGGGTTTAATACCGGGGACCTGTTTTTT
-,TRBV20-1,TRBJ1-2,-,CSVGVRGVAYTF,TGCAGCGTTGGTGTGAGGGGCGTTGCTTACACCTTC
many,TRBV20-1,TRBJ1-1,-,CSVQGIRTEAFF,TGCAGTGTTCAGGGGATTCGCACTGAAGCTTTCTTT
-,TRBV20-1,TRBJ2-1,-,CSAQGNEQFF,TGCAGTGCCCAGGGGAATGAGCAGTTCTTC
-,TRBV7-3,TRBJ2-3,TRBD1,CASSLQGARTDTQYF,TGTGCCAGCAGCTTACAGGGGGCGAGAACAGATACGCAGTATTTT
many,TRBV5-5,TRBJ1-3,-,CASSFADSSGNTIYF,TGTGCCAGCAGCTTCGCTGACAGCTCTGGAAACACCATATATTTT
many,TRBV25-1,TRBJ2-1,-,CASSESWAESYNEQFF,TGTGCCAGCAGTGAATCGTGGGCAGAGTCCTACAATGAGCAGTTCTTC